This T cell receptor beta chain is drawn from a study of blood T cell repertoires in COVID-19. About the study: Researchers got acute and convalescent COVID-19 samples from the United States, Italy and Spain.

Individuals drawn from 20 to 25 US areas were about 18 to 100 years old. The authors' processing: Estimation of nucleated cell counts was performed using reference gene primer amplification. The repertoire was sequenced with immunoSEQ multiplex PCR; TCRdb's copy has only in-frame clones and lacks some. V and J calls and clone size are given by that table; D and trimming were obtained from the DNA. The data contain more than 300,000 clones, around 90% of them singletons. Germline trimming cut 8 bases from V and 5 bases from J; bases unmatched to any gene: 8. Looked up from germline, CDR1 is LGHDT and CDR2 is YNNKEL (reference sequence). The CDR3 consists of 14 residues.

The gene calls are TRBV3-1 (or the pseudogene TRBV3-2) and TRBJ2-2; TRBD1 matches 7 bases. The sequencing sample was made of PBMCs or T cells enriched from blood (not recorded which). This receptor was obtained from a woman under 40 who had recovered from COVID-19. Written as DNA, the CDR3 is TGTGCCAGCGCGGCAGGGGGTAAGACCGGGGAGCTGTTTTTT. Its translation: CASAAGGKTGELFF.